Here is one T cell receptor (beta chain) with its context. Its antigen target is currently unknown. No per-base quality is available; no much larger clone lies one base away. TCRbeta CDR3 regions were amplified from genomic DNA using the immunoSEQ Assay, a bias-controlled multiplex PCR. In the authors' own workflow: Within the assay, amplification of reference gene primers was used to estimate how many nucleated cells each sample contained. Sequence reads were collapsed and filtered to measure the absolute abundance of every unique TCRbeta CDR3 rearrangement. Productive Simpson clonality was computed per sample as the square root of Simpson's diversity index over productive rearrangements. As stored in TCRdb, this immuneACCESS dataset retains in-frame rearrangements with V and J assigned. A fraction of the clones does not appear; measured against another copy, unresolved V genes explain less than half of the discrepancy, and the remainder lacks a known reason. The D gene and trimming were derived from the DNA, and the V and J assignments and clone size from that table. The sample yields more than 80,000 clones; 71% were counted once. The ten largest clonotypes hold approximately 0.87% of the sample.

The CDR3 contains 17 residues, cysteine and phenylalanine counted. Kept here is only the CDR3 DNA, which spans 51 bases and is read in frame from base 1. From V the trimming removes 5 bases and from J it removes 0 bases, while the gene matches leave 10 bases of the junction unaccounted for. CDR1 and CDR2 (SGHVS, FQNEAQ) derive from the germline V gene. This entry comes from a study of blood T cell repertoires in COVID-19 (dated by TCRdb to 2019 to 2021). General notes on the study: Collaborator samples came from the United States, Italy and Spain and covered acute and convalescent phases of COVID-19. Sample metadata almost always included a de-identified subject ID, COVID-19 status, age in years and sex. Subjects who had been exposed to COVID-19, were actively infected with it, or had recovered from it provided the deeply sampled blood TCRbeta repertoires that made up the dataset. Samples came from the ongoing ImmuneRACE study (first 160 participants) plus 1,254 subjects from 6 global collaborators. A freely available public database, intended as a resource for researchers studying the immune response to SARS-CoV-2, is where the repertoires were released. Where available, HLA class I and class II types were obtained from metadata supplied by the sample provider rather than from assay-based typing. The prospective study material was composed of cDNA or gDNA derived from T cells, B-cell-depleted T cells, or PBMCs. The study at large found these results: The amount of clinical and demographic metadata varied by source and participant and was provided uncurated.

The collaborating institutions used their own protocols to collect whole blood in K2EDTA tubes. For TCRbeta analysis, collaborators shipped samples as frozen whole blood, isolated PBMCs, or DNA extracted from either of those sample types. The receptor was isolated from a human donor with acute or convalescent COVID-19. The donor label of this sample is uncertain. The chain is encoded by TRBV7-8 joined to TRBJ2-1; 7 bases in between match TRBD2. Input material: peripheral blood. The DNA reads TGTGCCAGCAGCCCGGCTCGTGGCGGGGGCTCCTACAATGAGCAGTTCTTC. Its coded protein is CASSPARGGGSYNEQFF. Joined to the reference TRBV7-8 and TRBJ2-1 proteins, this CDR3 gives the full variable domain: GAGVSQSPRYKVAKRGQDVALRCDPISGHVSLFWYQQALGQGPEFLTYFQNEAQLDKSGLPSDRFFAERPEGSVSTLKIQRTQQEDSAVYLCASSPARGGGSYNEQFFGPGTRLTVL.